The following is a T cell receptor (beta chain) sequence with its context. This entry belongs to a study of blood T cell repertoires in COVID-19. Libraries were prepared by immunoSEQ multiplex PCR; TCRdb keeps only in-frame clonotypes and omits some of them. Here the sample spans 23,000 or so clones, 90% to 95% being singletons. Trimming stripped 5 bases from V and 3 bases from J, with 11 bases between. The CDR3 runs to 13 residues. In germline, CDR1 is SNHLY, CDR2 FYNNEI. This chain joins TRBV2 and TRBJ2-7, with D possibly TRBD1 on 6 matching bases. The origin of this receptor is a woman aged 45-60 years with active COVID-19. Sample: peripheral blood. The CDR3 nucleotides read TGTGCCAGCAGTCTGGACAGCAACTACGAGCAGTACGTC. Its protein is CASSLDSNYEQYV.